This T cell receptor beta chain was identified during a study of cytomegalovirus exposure and HLA in healthy donors. Concerning this clone: Antigen: not known.

Per the germline V gene, CDR1 is SGHRS and CDR2 is YFSETQ. The CDR3 spans 14 residues. The ends were cut back, 4 bases at V and 3 bases at J, with 10 bases in the middle. Only in-frame clones appear in the TCRdb table, and some are missing; sequencing was by immunoSEQ multiplex PCR. The data contain about 360,000 clones, 86% of them singletons. Study outcomes and limitations: Under in vitro conditions, a few CMV-associated chains were confirmed as specific for CMV antigens. Associated with cytomegalovirus, according to the listing, were some 150 TCR beta chains.

The rearrangement links TRBV5-1 to TRBJ1-4; D is unclear. The sequence was collected from a woman under 30 in good health and CMV-seronegative. Sequencing input: PBMCs. DNA of the CDR3: TGCGCCAGCAGCCCACCAGGTTCTAATGAAAAACTGTTTTTT. This sequence encodes CASSPPGSNEKLFF.